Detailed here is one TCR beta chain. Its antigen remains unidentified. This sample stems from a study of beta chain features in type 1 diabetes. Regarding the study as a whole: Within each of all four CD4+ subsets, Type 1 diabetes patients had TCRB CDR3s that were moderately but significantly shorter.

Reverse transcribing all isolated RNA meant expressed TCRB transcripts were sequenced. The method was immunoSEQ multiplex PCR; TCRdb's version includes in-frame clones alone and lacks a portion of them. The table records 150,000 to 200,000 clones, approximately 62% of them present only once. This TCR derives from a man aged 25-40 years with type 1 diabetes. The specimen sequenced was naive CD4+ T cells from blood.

The CDR3 loop is CASTRTSYTDTQYF. Here the CDR3 DNA reads TGTGCCAGCACTCGGACCAGCTACACAGATACGCAGTATTTT. This chain links TRBV2 with TRBJ2-3; D remains unclear. CDR1 and CDR2 (germline): SNHLY, FYNNEI. CDR3 length equals 14 residues. With 7 bases removed from V and 2 bases from J, the gap between germline ends came to 13 bases.